This T cell receptor (beta chain) was identified in a study of cytomegalovirus exposure and HLA in healthy donors. This clone appeared a single time. Its target is not known. Points from the study as a whole: Cytomegalovirus status, reportedly, was diagnosed with high specificity and sensitivity by the classifier. Several of the most significant clusters appeared linked to common viral pathogens, based on a later analysis. TCR beta sequences numbering around 15,000 were associated with HLA alleles at 0.05 false discovery rate in a later analysis.

The CDR3 loop spans 14 amino acids. V shed 2 bases and J shed 6 bases, with 14 bases lying between them. The germline V gene has CDR1 SGHAT and CDR2 FQNNGV. The PCR ran on 60 Vbeta and 13 Jbeta primers. Profiling relied on immunoSEQ multiplex PCR, and the TCRdb table lists in-frame clones only, not all of them. The top ten hold around 2.1% of the sample, which has under 200,000 clones, roughly 80% seen once. Sequencing used PBMCs. The V gene is TRBV11-2, the J gene TRBJ2-7; tentatively, D is TRBD2 (5 bases). The clonotype originates from a man in his forties or fifties in good health and CMV-seropositive. CDR3 protein: CASSLSEYAGEQYF. The CDR3 region has the DNA TGTGCCAGCAGCTTATCCGAGTACGCGGGCGAGCAGTACTTC. The complete variable domain, with remaining parts taken from reference TRBV11-2 and TRBJ2-7, reads EAGVAQSPRYKIIEKRQSVAFWCNPISGHATLYWYQQILGQGPKLLIQFQNNGVVDDSQLPKDRFSAERLKGVDSTLKIQPAKLEDSAVYLCASSLSEYAGEQYFGPGTRLTVT.